The TCR beta chain described here comes from a study of control samples from healthy donors and cancer patients. Produced via immunoSEQ multiplex PCR; TCRdb's table is partial and in-frame only. The sample records roughly 34,000 clones, about 86% being singletons. The receptor was derived from a woman aged 40-49 years with lung cancer. The sequenced material came from PBMCs.

DNA of the CDR3: TGTGCCAGCAGCCAAGATGAAACTGAAGCTTTCTTT. Translating gives CASSQDETEAFF. The V call is TRBV3-1 (or the pseudogene TRBV3-2), the J call TRBJ1-1; D not certain. This CDR3 spans 12 amino acids. Germline V gene data show CDR1 as LGHDT and CDR2 as YNNKEL (reference sequence). V shed 0 bases and J shed 5 bases, with 4 bases lying between them.